This T cell receptor (beta chain) came from a study of T cells in Graves' hyperthyroidism and ophthalmopathy. Study-wide results and caveats: Blood also contained most expanded thyroid clonotypes above 0.001. The model made its ophthalmopathy prediction, and onset followed a median roughly 6.5 months later.

In its sample, this clonotype was seen many times. Its antigen remains unknown. RNA transcripts provided the source from which TCR beta CDR3 regions were amplified. The study used the HTBI primer set for a first-round RT-PCR of the TCR CDR3. TCRdb reprocessed the multiplex PCR reads with MiXCR, giving one entry per CDR3 protein. The sample has 500,000 or so distinct CDR3 sequences, about a sixth seen once; the top ten hold approximately 16%. Pregnant or lactating patients were excluded, as were those with uncontrolled infection or other autoimmune disease. V shed 3 bases and J shed 3 bases, with 22 bases lying between them. This CDR3 has 18 amino acids.

The sequence was obtained from a woman aged 18-30 years with Graves' ophthalmopathy. The chain has TRBV12-3 or TRBV12-4 and TRBJ2-3; maybe TRBD2 (5 bases). The sequencing input was blood. The CDR3 DNA follows: TGTGCCAGCAGTTTTGGCCCGGGTGGGATCCGGAGGACAGATACGCAGTATTTT. It encodes CASSFGPGGIRRTDTQYF.